Following are 32 T cell receptor beta chains from one sample sequenced in a study of human T cells and chemical hapten exposure. The time point was: pre-sensitization, week 0. As for treatment: therapeutic diphenylcyclopropenone sensitization with weekly scalp DPC. Total RNA extraction was carried out from unfractionated whole blood. TCRdb re-called the RACE reads through MiXCR, storing one row per CDR3 protein. The repertoire has roughly 34,000 distinct CDR3 sequences, 10% of them found once; the top ten carry 25% to 30%. Source: whole blood, taken in connection with sensitization to the hapten diphenylcyclopropenone (DPC). Receptor source: a man aged 50 to 59 with alopecia areata. Some clones in this sample may be carry-over from other donors' samples.

This clonotype occurred many times. The CDR3 coding sequence is TGTGCCAGCAGCTCACAGGGGATTGAGCAGTACTTC. Protein sequence: CASSSQGIEQYF. The V gene is TRBV7-2, the J gene TRBJ2-7; TRBD1 matches 7 bases. V was clipped by 4 bases and J by 7 bases; unmatched bases: 4. The germline V gene has CDR1 SGHTA and CDR2 FQGNSA. The CDR3 has 12 amino acids.

The chain uses TRBV29-1 and TRBJ2-7; maybe TRBD1 (6 bases). The CDR3 loop spans 15 amino acids. Germline lookup yields CDR1 SQVTM and CDR2 ANQGSEA. V shed 4 bases and J shed 0 bases, with 16 bases lying between them. As DNA, the CDR3 is TGCAGCGTTGCGGGACATCCCGGGGCCTCCTACGAGCAGTACTTC. Translation: CSVAGHPGASYEQYF.

This clonotype has only one observation. V is TRBV7-9 and J is TRBJ1-2; D not certain. Germline V gene lookup returns CDR1 SEHNR and CDR2 FQNEAQ (reference sequence). The CDR3 sequence is 13 residues long. Trimming left V 4 bases short and J 3 bases short, with 9 bases between. The chain's CDR3 is CASSSRSDYGYTF. The CDR3 nucleotides are TGTGCCAGCAGCTCTAGATCTGACTATGGCTACACCTTC.

The chain couples TRBV4-3 to TRBJ2-7, with TRBD1 as a possible D gene (6 bases). The CDR3 totals 16 residues. V lost 0 bases, J lost 0 bases, and 12 bases lay in between. The germline V gene has CDR1 LGHNA and CDR2 YSLEER. Here the CDR3 reads CASSQDGGGSSYEQYF. In DNA, the CDR3 is TGCGCCAGCAGCCAAGATGGGGGCGGAAGCTCCTACGAGCAGTACTTC.

This clonotype was recorded many times. The rearrangement links TRBV7-2 to TRBJ1-1; no firm D call. The V gene's germline CDR1 is SGHTA and CDR2 FQGNSA. CDR3 length: 15 residues. Trimming took off 1 base at V and 1 base at J, with 10 bases between the two ends. The CDR3 reads CASSLDPQPNTEAFF. The CDR3 DNA reads as TGTGCCAGCAGCTTAGATCCCCAGCCGAACACTGAAGCTTTCTTT.

This clonotype was seen ten or more times. The chain recombines TRBV27 with TRBJ2-7; 7 nucleotides agree with TRBD2. This CDR3 comprises 15 residues. CDR1 is MNHEY, CDR2 SMNVEV, per germline (reference sequence). The ends lost 7 bases at V and 0 bases at J; junction bases unmatched: 9. This CDR3 is CASMLYRDYSYEQYF. CDR3 DNA sequence: TGTGCCAGCATGCTCTATCGGGACTACTCCTACGAGCAGTACTTC.

Remarks on this clonotype: A read error may be the cause here, since a much bigger clone is one base away. The CDR3 here is CASRLSGRGPQETQYF. The CDR3 coding sequence is TGTGCCAGCAGGTTATCGGGCAGGGGGCCCCAAGAGACCCAGTACTTC. V is TRBV27 and J is TRBJ2-5; 8 bases agree with TRBD1. Germline assignment: CDR1 MNHEY and CDR2 SMNVEV (reference sequence). The CDR3 loop spans 16 amino acids.

This clonotype appeared a few times. The chain joins TRBV9 to TRBJ2-1, with 9 positions matching TRBD1. The CDR3 runs 15 residues. Germline loops: CDR1 SGDLS, CDR2 YYNGEE. The J segment lost 5 bases and the V segment lost 4 bases, leaving 7 bases of the junction unmatched. The CDR3 DNA sequence: TGTGCCAGCAGCCCCCGGACAGGGGTTAACAATGAGCAGTTCTTC. Its protein product is CASSPRTGVNNEQFF.

This clonotype was picked up a small number of times. The chain has TRBV7-2 and TRBJ2-3; D perhaps matches TRBD2 (5 bases). CDR3 length: 15 residues. Germline V gene sequence: CDR1 SGHTA, CDR2 FQGNSA. Trimming stripped 0 bases from V and 3 bases from J, with 10 bases between. The CDR3 reads CASSLAGRGTDTQYF. CDR3 DNA sequence: TGTGCCAGCAGCTTAGCGGGGAGAGGTACAGATACGCAGTATTTT.

The genes are TRBV5-4 and TRBJ2-2; D is tentatively TRBD1 or TRBD2 (5 bases each). Germline-derived CDR1 and CDR2 are SGHNT and YYREEE (reference sequence). This CDR3 contains 15 residues. The germline V and J ends were trimmed by 4 bases and 0 bases, with 10 bases remaining between them. The CDR3 bases are TGTGCCAGCAGCAGACCGGGACCGAACACCGGGGAGCTGTTTTTT. It is translated as CASSRPGPNTGELFF.

This clonotype occurred a few times. The chain is built from TRBV6-5 and TRBJ2-1, with 7 nucleotides matching TRBD1. This CDR3 region has 16 residues. J lost 5 bases, V lost 6 bases, and 13 bases had no gene match. The germline gives CDR1 MNHEY, CDR2 SVGAGI. The CDR3 protein is CASRRRGTAVNNEQFF. CDR3 in DNA: TGTGCCAGCAGACGCCGAGGGACAGCGGTTAACAATGAGCAGTTCTTC.

The DNA of the CDR3 is TGCGCCAGCAGCCAGGGACCTATCGAGTACGAGCAGTACTTC. Its protein is CASSQGPIEYEQYF. This chain uses TRBV5-1 with TRBJ2-7, with D possibly being TRBD1 or TRBD2 (5 bases each). The CDR3 contains 14 residues. Trimming shortened V by 4 bases and J by 4 bases, and 15 bases separated the two germline ends. CDR1 and CDR2 (germline): SGHRS, YFSETQ.

By proportion, this clonotype is medium-sized. The chain uses TRBV20-1 and TRBJ2-1; D not resolved. The CDR3 loop spans 14 amino acids. V was trimmed by 5 bases and J by 0 bases, leaving 11 bases between them. Germline lookup yields CDR1 DFQATT and CDR2 SNEGSKA (reference sequence). As DNA, the CDR3 is TGCAGTGCTTCTGCTCGAAGCTCCTACAATGAGCAGTTCTTC. Protein: CSASARSSYNEQFF.

This clonotype was seen at least ten times. The rearrangement links TRBV7-9 to TRBJ2-2; D is undetermined. The CDR3 covers 14 residues. The V gene's germline CDR1 is SEHNR and CDR2 FQNEAQ (reference sequence). V was clipped by 4 bases and J by 5 bases, with 11 bases between them. The CDR3 sequence is CASSYRVVTGELFF. The CDR3 DNA reads TGTGCCAGCAGCTATAGAGTAGTGACCGGGGAGCTGTTTTTT.

In this sample, this clonotype turned up a few times. The CDR3 nucleotides are TGTGCCAGCAGCCGCCCGTCCGGGGATGAGCAGTTCTTC. This encodes CASSRPSGDEQFF. V and J are TRBV3-1 and TRBJ2-1, with D possibly being TRBD2 (5 bases). Trimming removed 4 bases at V and 8 bases at J, with 12 bases between. This CDR3 has 13 amino acids. CDR1 and CDR2 (germline): LGHDT, YNNKEL (reference sequence).

In this sample, this clonotype turned up many times. The gene calls are TRBV7-9 and TRBJ2-5, with D hard to call. The CDR3 covers 13 residues. Trimming pared 3 bases from V and 4 bases from J, leaving 9 bases between. Germline CDR1 is SEHNR and CDR2 is FQNEAQ (reference sequence). The CDR3 region is CASSLGESETQYF. The CDR3 bases are TGTGCCAGCAGCTTGGGTGAATCAGAGACCCAGTACTTC.

This clonotype was seen at least ten times. The gene calls are TRBV29-1 and TRBJ2-1, with D maybe TRBD2 (5 bases). Germline-derived CDR1 and CDR2 are SQVTM and ANQGSEA. CDR3 length: 14 residues. The CDR3: CSFSFGKSYNEQFF. The CDR3 nucleotides read TGCAGTTTCTCCTTCGGGAAATCCTACAATGAGCAGTTCTTC.

The J gene is TRBJ2-7, the V gene TRBV6-5; TRBD1 is a possible D gene (7 bases). The CDR3 is 14 residues long. The V end lost 6 bases, the J end lost 4 bases, and 16 bases lay between the germline ends. The V gene's germline CDR1 is MNHEY and CDR2 SVGAGI. CDR3 nucleotides: TGTGCCAGCAGGAAGGCGGGACAGACTTACGAGCAGTACTTC. This translates into CASRKAGQTYEQYF.

The rearrangement links TRBV29-1 to TRBJ2-7; D call uncertain. V was pared by 7 bases and J by 2 bases, with 12 bases between. In germline, CDR1 is SQVTM, CDR2 ANQGSEA. The CDR3 contains 12 residues. CDR3 region: CSAVKETYEQYF. The CDR3 DNA follows: TGCAGCGCCGTCAAAGAGACCTACGAGCAGTACTTC.

The V gene is TRBV4-2, the J gene TRBJ1-4; the match to TRBD1 covers 10 bases. The V segment lost 5 bases and the J segment 8 bases; nucleotides outside the gene matches: 8. Germline V gene data show CDR1 as LGHNA and CDR2 as YNFKEQ. The length of the CDR3 is 15 residues. This chain's CDR3 is CASSTPGQGSEKLFF. The CDR3 DNA sequence: TGTGCCAGCAGCACTCCGGGACAGGGGAGCGAAAAACTGTTTTTT.

This clonotype was observed at least ten times. The chain combines TRBV7-6 with TRBJ2-5; the D gene could be TRBD1 or TRBD2 (5 bases each). The CDR3 extends over 13 amino acids. V was pared by 7 bases and J by 3 bases, with 12 bases between. From germline, CDR1 is SGHVS and CDR2 FNYEAQ. The CDR3 sequence is CASTLGRKETQYF. In DNA, the CDR3 is TGTGCCAGCACCCTGGGACGGAAAGAGACCCAGTACTTC.

The rearrangement links TRBV25-1 to TRBJ2-1; no clear D. This CDR3 is 13 amino acids long. CDR1 MGHDK and CDR2 SYGVNS come from the germline V gene. The germline V and J ends were trimmed by 4 bases and 5 bases, with 9 bases remaining between them. The CDR3 coding sequence is TGTGCCAGCAGTGCTCACCGGGACAATGAGCAGTTCTTC. It is translated as CASSAHRDNEQFF.

This clonotype was picked up a small number of times. The CDR3 reads CASRLRGGRTDTQYF. CDR3 in DNA: TGTGCCAGCAGACTCAGGGGAGGGCGCACAGATACGCAGTATTTT. This sequence joins TRBV7-9 and TRBJ2-3; TRBD2 might be the D (7 bases). Trimming took off 6 bases at V and 1 base at J, with 14 bases between the two ends. Germline assignment: CDR1 SEHNR and CDR2 FQNEAQ (reference sequence). The CDR3 totals 15 residues.

A few counts support this clonotype. The chain links TRBV29-1 to TRBJ2-7; the match to TRBD1 covers 8 bases. In germline, CDR1 is SQVTM, CDR2 ANQGSEA. CDR3 length: 14 amino acids. V shed 4 bases, J shed 2 bases, and the junction held 7 bases outside the gene matches. The CDR3 nucleotides are TGCAGCGTTGGGACAGGGACGGGTCCCTACGAGCAGTACTTC. Translated: CSVGTGTGPYEQYF.

In its sample, this clonotype was seen many times. The chain has TRBV11-2 and TRBJ2-5; D uncertain. This CDR3 is built from 13 residues. V was clipped by 2 bases and J by 0 bases, with 4 bases between them. Germline loops: CDR1 SGHAT, CDR2 FQNNGV. DNA of the CDR3: TGTGCCAGCAGCTTATTCCACCAAGAGACCCAGTACTTC. This codes for CASSLFHQETQYF.

At least ten counts were recorded for this clonotype. The V and J genes are TRBV7-2 and TRBJ2-3; D is undetermined. The CDR3 covers 14 residues. Germline V CDR1 and CDR2: SGHTA, FQGNSA. The V end lost 8 bases, the J end lost 4 bases, and 16 bases lay between the germline ends. CDR3 loop: CASQDGKGPDTQYF. Written as DNA, the CDR3 is TGTGCCAGCCAAGATGGCAAGGGCCCAGATACGCAGTATTTT.

This clonotype was observed many times. The rearrangement joins TRBV24-1 to TRBJ1-6; possible D gene TRBD1, 5 bases. Trimming cost V 4 bases and J 7 bases, with 10 bases left between them. This CDR3 is 14 amino acids long. Germline-derived CDR1 and CDR2 are KGHDR and SFDVKD. The CDR3 loop reads CATSERQPNSPLHF. The DNA of the CDR3 is TGTGCCACCAGTGAAAGACAGCCCAATTCACCCCTCCACTTT.

Points on this clonotype: One base away lies a much larger clone, so this may be a sequencing read error. V gene TRBV11-3 combines with J gene TRBJ2-1; D gene unclear. CDR1 SGHNT and CDR2 YENEEA come from the germline V gene. This CDR3 contains 12 residues. Written as DNA, the CDR3 is TGTGTCAGCAGCCGAACATTAGATGAGCAGTTCTTC. Amino acids: CVSSRTLDEQFF.

CDR3 residues: CASSLPYGELFF. The CDR3 region has the DNA TGTGCCAGCAGCTTACCATACGGGGAGCTGTTTTTT. The rearrangement joins TRBV11-2 to TRBJ2-2; no reliable D call. Germline lookup yields CDR1 SGHAT and CDR2 FQNNGV. The V gene lost 2 bases and the J gene lost 7 bases, with 5 bases spanning the gap. The CDR3 spans 12 residues. The full variable domain, in which reference TRBV11-2 and TRBJ2-2 provide the parts outside the CDR3, is EAGVAQSPRYKIIEKRQSVAFWCNPISGHATLYWYQQILGQGPKLLIQFQNNGVVDDSQLPKDRFSAERLKGVDSTLKIQPAKLEDSAVYLCASSLPYGELFFGEGSRLTVL.

At least ten counts were recorded for this clonotype. A read error may account for a junction end that differs from germline. The DNA of the CDR3 is TGTGCTAGCAGTATCGGGCAGGAAGAGACCCAGTACTTC. This gives the protein CASSIGQEETQYF. The chain employs TRBV7-7 and TRBJ2-5; D gene unclear. This CDR3 is built from 13 residues. CDR1 and CDR2 from the germline V gene are SSHAT and FNYEAQ (reference sequence).

The V and J genes are TRBV29-1 and TRBJ2-2, with 7 bases fitting TRBD1. The CDR3 contains 15 residues. Germline V CDR1 and CDR2: SQVTM, ANQGSEA. Trimming cost V 4 bases and J 1 base; bases outside gene matches: 6. The DNA for the CDR3 is TGCAGCGTTGCTGGTGACAGGGAGAACACCGGGGAGCTGTTTTTT. This translates into CSVAGDRENTGELFF.

The chain is built from TRBV7-7 and TRBJ2-2; 7 bases agree with TRBD1. Germline assignment: CDR1 SSHAT and CDR2 FNYEAQ (reference sequence). V shed 6 bases and J 0 bases; nucleotides not matched to a gene: 4. The CDR3 is 15 residues long. The CDR3 sequence is CASRQGTANTGELFF. DNA for the CDR3: TGTGCCAGCAGACAGGGGACAGCGAACACCGGGGAGCTGTTTTTT.